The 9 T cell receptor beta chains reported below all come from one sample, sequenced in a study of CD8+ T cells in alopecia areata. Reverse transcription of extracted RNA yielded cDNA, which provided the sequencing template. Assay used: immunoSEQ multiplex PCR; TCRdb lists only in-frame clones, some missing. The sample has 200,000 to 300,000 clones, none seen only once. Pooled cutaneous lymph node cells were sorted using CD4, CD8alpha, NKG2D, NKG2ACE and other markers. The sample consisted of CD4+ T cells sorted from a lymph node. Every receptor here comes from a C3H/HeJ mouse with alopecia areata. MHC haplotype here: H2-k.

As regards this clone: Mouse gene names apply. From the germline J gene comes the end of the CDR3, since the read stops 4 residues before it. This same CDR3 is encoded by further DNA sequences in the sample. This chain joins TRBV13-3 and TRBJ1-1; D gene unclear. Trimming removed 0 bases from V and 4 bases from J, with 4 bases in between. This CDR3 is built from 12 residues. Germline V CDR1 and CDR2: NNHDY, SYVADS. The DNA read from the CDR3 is TGTGCCAGCAGTGATGCAGGCACA. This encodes CASSDAGT. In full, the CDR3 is CASSDAGTEVFF.

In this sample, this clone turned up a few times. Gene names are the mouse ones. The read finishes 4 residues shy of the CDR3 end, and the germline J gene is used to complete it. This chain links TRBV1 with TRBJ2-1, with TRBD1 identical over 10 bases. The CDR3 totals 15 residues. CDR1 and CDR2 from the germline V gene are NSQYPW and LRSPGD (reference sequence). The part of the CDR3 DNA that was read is TGCACCTGCAGTGCAGATCTGGGACAGGGGGCT. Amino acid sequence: CTCSADLGQGA. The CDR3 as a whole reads CTCSADLGQGAEQFF. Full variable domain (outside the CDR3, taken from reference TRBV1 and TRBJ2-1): VTLLEQNPRWRLVPRGQAVNLRCILKNSQYPWMSWYQQDLQKQLQWLFTLRSPGDKEVKSLPGADYLATRVTDTELRLQVANMSQGRTLYCTCSADLGQGAEQFFGPGTRLTVL.

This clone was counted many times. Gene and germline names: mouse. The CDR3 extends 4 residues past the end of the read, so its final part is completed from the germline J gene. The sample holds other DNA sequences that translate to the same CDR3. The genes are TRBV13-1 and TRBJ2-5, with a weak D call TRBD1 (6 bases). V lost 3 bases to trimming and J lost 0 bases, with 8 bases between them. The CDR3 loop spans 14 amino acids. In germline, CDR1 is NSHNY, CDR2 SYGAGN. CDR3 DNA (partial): TGTGCCAGCAGTGGGACAGTTAACCAAGAC. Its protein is CASSGTVNQD. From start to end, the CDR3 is CASSGTVNQDTQYF.

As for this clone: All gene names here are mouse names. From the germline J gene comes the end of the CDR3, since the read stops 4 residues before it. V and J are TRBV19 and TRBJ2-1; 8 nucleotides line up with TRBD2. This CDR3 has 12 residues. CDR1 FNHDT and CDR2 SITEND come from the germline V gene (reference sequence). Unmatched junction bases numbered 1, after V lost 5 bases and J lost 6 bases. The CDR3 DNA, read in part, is TGTGCCAGCAGACTGGGGGCTGCT. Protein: CASRLGAA. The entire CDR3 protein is CASRLGAAEQFF.

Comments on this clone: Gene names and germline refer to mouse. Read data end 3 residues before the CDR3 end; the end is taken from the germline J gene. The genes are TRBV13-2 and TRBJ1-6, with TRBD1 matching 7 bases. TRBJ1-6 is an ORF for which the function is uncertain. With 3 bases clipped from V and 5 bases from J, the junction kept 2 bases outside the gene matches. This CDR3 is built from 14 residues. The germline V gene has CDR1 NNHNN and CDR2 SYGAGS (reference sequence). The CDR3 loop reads CASGVTGNNSPLYF. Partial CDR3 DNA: TGTGCCAGCGGTGTGACAGGGAATAATTCGCCC.

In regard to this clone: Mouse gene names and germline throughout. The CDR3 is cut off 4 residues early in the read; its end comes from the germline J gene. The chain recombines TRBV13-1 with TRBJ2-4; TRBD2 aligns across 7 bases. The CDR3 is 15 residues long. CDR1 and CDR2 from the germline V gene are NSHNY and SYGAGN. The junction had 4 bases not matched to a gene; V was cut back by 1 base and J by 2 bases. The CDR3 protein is CASSDSWGNQNTLYF. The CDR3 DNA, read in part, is TGTGCCAGCAGTGATTCCTGGGGGAATCAAAAC.

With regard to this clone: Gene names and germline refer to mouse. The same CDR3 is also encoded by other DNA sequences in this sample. The sequenced CDR3 bases are TGTGCCAGCAGTGATGCACGCTGGGGGGGCTAT. Residues: CASSDARWGGY. The full CDR3 sequence reads CASSDARWGGYEQYF. The chain couples TRBV13-1 to TRBJ2-7, with TRBD2 matching over 9 bases. The read ends 4 residues shy of where the CDR3 ends; the end is completed using the germline J gene. CDR3 length: 15 amino acids. The germline gives CDR1 NSHNY, CDR2 SYGAGN. The junction had 4 bases not matched to a gene; V was cut back by 0 bases and J by 3 bases.

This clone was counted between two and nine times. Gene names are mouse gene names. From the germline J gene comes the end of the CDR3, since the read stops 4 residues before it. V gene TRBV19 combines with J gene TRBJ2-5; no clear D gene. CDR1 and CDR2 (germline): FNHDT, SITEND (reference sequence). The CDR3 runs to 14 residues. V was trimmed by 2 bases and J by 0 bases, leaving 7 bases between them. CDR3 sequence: CASSIRKNQDTQYF. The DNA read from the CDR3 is TGTGCCAGCAGTATCAGGAAAAACCAAGAC.

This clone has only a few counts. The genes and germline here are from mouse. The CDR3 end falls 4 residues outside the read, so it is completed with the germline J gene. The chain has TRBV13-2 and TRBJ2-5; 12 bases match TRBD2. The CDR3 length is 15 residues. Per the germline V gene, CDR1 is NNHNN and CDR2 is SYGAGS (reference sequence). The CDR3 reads CASGDPTGGADTQYF. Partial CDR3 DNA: TGTGCCAGCGGTGATCCGACTGGGGGGGCTGAC.